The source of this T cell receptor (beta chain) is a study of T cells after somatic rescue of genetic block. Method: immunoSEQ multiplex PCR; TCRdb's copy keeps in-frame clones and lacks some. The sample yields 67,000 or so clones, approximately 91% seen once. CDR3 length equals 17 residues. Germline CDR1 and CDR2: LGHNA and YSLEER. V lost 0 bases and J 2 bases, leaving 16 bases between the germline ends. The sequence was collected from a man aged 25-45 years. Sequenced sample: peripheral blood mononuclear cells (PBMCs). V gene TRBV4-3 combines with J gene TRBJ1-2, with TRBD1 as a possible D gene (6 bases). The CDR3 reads CASSQDAGGQANYGYTF. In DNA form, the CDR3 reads TGCGCCAGCAGCCAAGACGCGGGGGGGCAGGCAAACTATGGCTACACCTTC.